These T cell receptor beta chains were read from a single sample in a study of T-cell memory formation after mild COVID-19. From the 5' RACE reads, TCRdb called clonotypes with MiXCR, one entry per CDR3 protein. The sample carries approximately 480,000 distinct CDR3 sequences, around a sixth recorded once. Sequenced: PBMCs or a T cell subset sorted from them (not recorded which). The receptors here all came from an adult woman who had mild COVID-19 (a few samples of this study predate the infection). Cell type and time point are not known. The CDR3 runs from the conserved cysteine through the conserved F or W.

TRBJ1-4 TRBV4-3 CASSQEIRGLDNEKLFF
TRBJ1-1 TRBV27 CAPSSGGRRFTEAFF
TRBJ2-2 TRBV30 CAWSVRLAGGNTGELFF
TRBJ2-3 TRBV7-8 CASSLGINTDTQYF
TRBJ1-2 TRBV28 CASSPSRDRVPYTF
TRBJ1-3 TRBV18 CASMDPGGGNTMYF
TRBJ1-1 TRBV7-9 CASSLEGWTGGRITEAFF
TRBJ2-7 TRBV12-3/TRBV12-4 CASRLDSPPTIEQYF
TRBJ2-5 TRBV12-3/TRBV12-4 CASSFYARGRETQYF
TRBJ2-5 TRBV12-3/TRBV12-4 CASSLGRGDQSVQETQYF
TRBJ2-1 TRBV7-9 CASSLAVSNEQFF
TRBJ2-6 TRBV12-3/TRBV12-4 CASSAWAGSSGANVLTF
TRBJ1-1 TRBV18 CASSPSTANTEAFF
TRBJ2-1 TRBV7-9 CASSPKTSDFHNEQLF
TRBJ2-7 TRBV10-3 CAITAGTGAYEQYF
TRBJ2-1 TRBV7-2 CASSPRTSGRRDEQFF
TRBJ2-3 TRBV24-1 CATGDRGSTDTQYF
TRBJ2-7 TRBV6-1 CASSEASGAGTWEQYF
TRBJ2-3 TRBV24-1 CATSDSMTSGTTDTQYF
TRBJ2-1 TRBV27 CASKLGGAGSYNEQFF
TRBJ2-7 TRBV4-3 CASSQDDGNGEQYF
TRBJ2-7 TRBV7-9 CASSSASGQGYSYEQYF
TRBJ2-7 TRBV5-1 CASSFEEGSLYEQYF
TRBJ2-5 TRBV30 CAWSVQPETQYF
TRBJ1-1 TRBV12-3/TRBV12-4 CASSRRPGQSNTEAFF
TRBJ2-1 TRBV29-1 CSVEEFGTGTYNEQFF
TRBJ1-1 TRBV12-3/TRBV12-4 CASSSPGTGEEAFF
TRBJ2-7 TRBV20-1 CSARRNDRVYEQYF
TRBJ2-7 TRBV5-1 CASSLATDYEQYF
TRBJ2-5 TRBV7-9 CASSKRTGQETQYF
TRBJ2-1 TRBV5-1 CASSLLGSNEQFF
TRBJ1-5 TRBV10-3 CAISDRGYNQPQHF
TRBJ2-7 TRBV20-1 CSAREQTASPYEQYF
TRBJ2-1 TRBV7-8 CASQTSGTLGEQFF
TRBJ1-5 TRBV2 CASSSQGGPQHF
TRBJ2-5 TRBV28 CASSSLVTQYF
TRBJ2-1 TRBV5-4 CASIETSSGEQFF
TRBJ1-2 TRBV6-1 CASSDGGAGDYGYTF
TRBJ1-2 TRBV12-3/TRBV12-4 CASSFVYNYGYTF
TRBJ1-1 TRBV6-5 CASSYRDGNTEAFF
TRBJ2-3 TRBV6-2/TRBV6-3 CASSPMRGNFPDTQYF
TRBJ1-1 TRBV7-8 CASSLLVRTEAFF
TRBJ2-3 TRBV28 CASSVGPTQYF
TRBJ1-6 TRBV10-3 CAISERPGSYNSPLHF
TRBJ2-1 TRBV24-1 CATSDLDRERANEQFF
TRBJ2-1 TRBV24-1 CATSSRLNSYNEQFF
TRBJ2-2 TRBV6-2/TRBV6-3 CASSLPVSTGELFF
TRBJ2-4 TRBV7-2 CASSLEGGSAIQYF
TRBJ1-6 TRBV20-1 CSASRTGGGSPLHF